This TCR beta chain was found in a study of blood T cells in healthy people across ages. Study findings and constraints: The percentage of naive T cells correlated strongly with TCR beta diversity.

Next came a second PCR, run for about 6 to 11 cycles, which used a sample-barcoded 5' primer along with a J-beta primer mix. TCRdb used MiXCR to reprocess the 5' RACE reads, holding one entry per CDR3 protein. The data hold about 500,000 distinct CDR3 sequences, with less than 25% observed a single time. Trimming shortened V by 3 bases and J by 0 bases, and 5 bases separated the two germline ends. The CDR3 spans 13 residues. Germline CDR1 and CDR2: SGHTA and FQGTGA. As for this clonotype: The antigen remains unidentified.

These data were also filed under a second study, of T cells of mothers and their children.

The sample consisted of blood. The TCR comes from a boy aged 5-17 years in good health. The V gene is TRBV7-3, the J gene TRBJ1-1; D remains unclear. In nucleotides, the CDR3 is TGTGCCAGCAGCTTGTACATGAACACTGAAGCTTTCTTT. Translation: CASSLYMNTEAFF.